Each of the 7 T cell receptor beta chains below was sequenced from the same sample in a study of blood T cell repertoires in COVID-19. The assay was immunoSEQ multiplex PCR, and TCRdb's table has in-frame clones only and misses some. The table lists fewer than 150,000 clones, about nine tenths of them singletons, with roughly 30% in the top ten. The sequenced sample was peripheral blood. Receptor source: a woman aged 65 to 85 with acute or convalescent COVID-19.

As for this clone: A junction boundary mismatches the germline segment, possibly from a read error. This chain connects TRBV13 to TRBJ2-7; 9 nucleotides match TRBD2. The CDR3 contains 18 residues. Germline V lookup: CDR1 PRHDT, CDR2 FYEKMQ (reference sequence). Here the CDR3 DNA reads TGTGCCAGCTGCTTCTGGGCTTGCGGGGGGGCCGGATCCTACGAGCAGTACTTC. This encodes CASCFWACGGAGSYEQYF. Supplemented by reference TRBV13 and TRBJ2-7, the full variable domain reads AAGVIQSPRHLIKEKRETATLKCYPIPRHDTVYWYQQGPGQDPQFLISFYEKMQSDKGSIPDRFSAQQFSDYHSELNMSSLELGDSALYFCASCFWACGGAGSYEQYFGPGTRLTVT.

This rearrangement joins TRBV11-2 to TRBJ1-3; D is ambiguous. The CDR3 is 14 residues long. Germline loops: CDR1 SGHAT, CDR2 FQNNGV. Between the trimmed V and J ends, which lost 6 bases and 3 bases, there was a span of 12 bases. CDR3 in amino acids: CASSLTRVGNTIYF. CDR3 DNA sequence: TGTGCCAGCAGTCTCACTAGGGTTGGAAACACCATATATTTT.

V and J are TRBV3-1 (or the pseudogene TRBV3-2) and TRBJ2-1; no reliable D call. CDR3 size: 15 residues. V dropped 1 base and J dropped 1 base, with 8 bases sitting between them. CDR1 LGHDT and CDR2 YNNKEL come from the germline V gene (reference sequence). In DNA form, the CDR3 reads TGTGCCAGCAGCCAAGGCGCAGGATCCTACAATGAGCAGTTCTTC. Its protein product is CASSQGAGSYNEQFF.

The chain carries TRBV7-9 and TRBJ1-6; D uncertain. V shed 2 bases and J shed 0 bases, with 8 bases lying between them. CDR1 and CDR2 from the germline V gene are SEHNR and FQNEAQ (reference sequence). This CDR3 has 16 residues. The CDR3 is CASSLMGDSYNSPLHF. The CDR3 DNA follows: TGTGCCAGCAGCTTAATGGGAGACTCCTATAATTCACCCCTCCACTTT.

The chain couples TRBV3-1 (or the pseudogene TRBV3-2) to TRBJ1-1; D is unclear. CDR3 size: 13 residues. Looked up from germline, CDR1 is LGHDT and CDR2 is YNNKEL (reference sequence). V was pared by 1 base and J by 4 bases, with 7 bases between. The CDR3 nucleotides read TGTGCCAGCAGCCAAGCCGGGATCACTGAAGCTTTCTTT. Protein sequence: CASSQAGITEAFF.

The chain joins TRBV29-1 to TRBJ1-1; perhaps TRBD1 as D (6 bases). With 6 bases removed from V and 0 bases from J, the gap between germline ends came to 14 bases. The CDR3 is 14 amino acids. CDR1 SQVTM and CDR2 ANQGSEA come from the germline V gene. The CDR3 is CSVTGTRMNTEAFF. The CDR3 DNA is TGCAGCGTAACCGGGACAAGAATGAACACTGAAGCTTTCTTT. The variable domain in full, with the rest retrieved from reference TRBV29-1 and TRBJ1-1, is SAVISQKPSRDICQRGTSLTIQCQVDSQVTMMFWYRQQPGQSLTLIATANQGSEATYESGFVIDKFPISRPNLTFSTLTVSNMSPEDSSIYLCSVTGTRMNTEAFFGQGTRLTVV.

This chain joins TRBV6-5 and TRBJ2-7; 7 nucleotides agree with TRBD1. Per germline, CDR1 MNHEY and CDR2 SVGAGI. Trimming at V came to 5 bases and at J to 3 bases, leaving 4 bases not matched to a gene. The CDR3 length is 13 residues. The CDR3: CASSKTGVYEQYF. CDR3 sequence (DNA): TGTGCCAGCAGTAAAACAGGGGTCTACGAGCAGTACTTC.